This T cell receptor (beta chain) stems from a study of T cells in localized non-small cell lung cancer (TCRdb year 2020). As for the study more broadly: T cell repertoires of 236 early-stage NSCLC patients were analyzed, with tumors being compared against uninvolved tumor-adjacent lungs. The cohort comprised 200 to 300 treatment-naïve NSCLC patients with resected, localized lung tumors. The mean age of the NSCLC patients was approximately 71 years, with approximately 130 men and 85 to 110 women.

The paper's findings and limits, for the study overall: Longer overall survival was associated with higher blood T cell density, whereas shorter survival was associated with higher adjacent-lung clonality. Uninvolved tumor-adjacent lung showed the highest T cell clonality, higher than tumor, which suggests more focused antigenic responses in the uninvolved tumor-adjacent lung. Because multi-region tumor sequencing was not done, intratumor heterogeneity could not be ruled out. Of the top 100 tumor clones, a median of approximately 60 were detected in paired uninvolved adjacent lung; approximately 30 were also among that lung's top 100. Because the study design was exploratory, TCR variables were selected using unadjusted p-values without false-discovery rate correction.

TCR beta CDR3 regions were sequenced from DNA using the immunoSEQ Assay. Concerning the study's data processing: To compute T cell density, TCR beta template counts were normalized to usable DNA, which was estimated by amplifying housekeeping genes. Richness was estimated using the preseqR package, with extrapolation to 400,000 templates for PBMC samples and to 120,000 templates for tissue samples. Clonality was calculated as one minus Pielou's evenness. Differential abundance testing on productive amino-acid clonotypes, with a minimum total count of 5 and an alpha of 0.1, was used to identify tissue-enriched TCRs. The Jaccard Index and the Morisita Overlap Index were used to measure how much the repertoires overlapped between compartments. GLIPH grouped TCR beta CDR3s together with public tetramer-defined viral CDR3s, and a viral motif had to include at least three viral sequences and show V-gene enrichment. The clones in this table, taken by TCRdb from immuneACCESS, are in-frame only. Not every clone is retained; where verified, under half of the shortfall comes from an unresolved V gene, and the cause of the rest is unknown. V, J and clone size were drawn from that table, and D and trimming were deduced from the DNA. The sample table holds nearly 15,000 clones, of which 75% to 90% were seen once. About 3.9% of the sample goes to the ten largest clones.

At diagnosis, peripheral blood, uninvolved tumor-adjacent lung and tumor were collected and stored as a combination of fresh-frozen and FFPE material. For TCR repertoire profiling, blood samples were analyzed as peripheral blood mononuclear cells. The cysteine opens and the phenylalanine closes a CDR3 of 16 amino acids. Of all the DNA, just the CDR3 is kept, 48 bases in frame from base 1. Per the germline V gene, SGHTA is the CDR1 and FQGNSA is the CDR2. The germline V end is reduced by 5 bases and the J end by 5 bases; junction bases left unmatched: 9. Turning to this clone: The antigen it binds to is not known. The record has no base qualities; no much larger clone is one base away.

This TCR derives from a woman between 35 and 70 years old with stage I lung adenocarcinoma. The sequenced sample was peripheral blood, obtained before any cancer treatment. Recombination connected TRBV7-2 to TRBJ2-5; 12 central nucleotides agree with TRBD2. The CDR3 protein sequence reads: CASSPTSGGNPETQYF. In nucleotides, the sequence is TGTGCCAGCAGCCCAACTAGCGGGGGGAACCCGGAGACCCAGTACTTC. Full variable domain (CDR3 extended with the reference TRBV7-2 and TRBJ2-5 proteins): GAGVSQSPSNKVTEKGKDVELRCDPISGHTALYWYRQSLGQGLEFLIYFQGNSAPDKSGLPSDRFSAERTGGSVSTLTIQRTQQEDSAVYLCASSPTSGGNPETQYFGPGTRLLVL.